These 28 T cell receptor beta chains share one sample of origin, sequenced in a study of blood T cell repertoires in COVID-19. Some clones are missing from TCRdb's copy, which holds only in-frame ones; the method was immunoSEQ multiplex PCR. The table has approximately 230,000 clones, around 88% seen once; the top ten hold more than 1.2%. Source material: peripheral blood. These receptors all come from an elderly man with acute or convalescent COVID-19.

The rearrangement joins TRBV27 to TRBJ1-1, with D possibly being TRBD1 (6 bases). The germline V gene has CDR1 MNHEY and CDR2 SMNVEV (reference sequence). Trimming removed 5 bases at V and 1 base at J, with 8 bases between. This CDR3 region has 13 residues. CDR3 in amino acids: CASSDRSNTEAFF. CDR3 sequence (DNA): TGTGCCAGCAGTGACAGGTCGAACACTGAAGCTTTCTTT.

The DNA of the CDR3 is TGCGCCAGCAGGACTAGCGGGGGCTCCTACGAGCAGTACTTC. Translating gives CASRTSGGSYEQYF. The chain links TRBV10-2 to TRBJ2-7, with 12 bases aligning to TRBD2. J was trimmed by 0 bases and V by 6 bases; bases with no gene match: 0. This CDR3 contains 14 residues. Germline V lookup: CDR1 WSHSY, CDR2 SAAADI.

The chain's CDR3 is CASSTTQGTGKSEQFF. The DNA of the CDR3 is TGTGCCAGCAGTACTACTCAGGGGACAGGGAAAAGTGAGCAGTTCTTC. The chain couples TRBV7-9 to TRBJ2-1; TRBD1 aligns across 9 bases. V gave up 6 bases and J gave up 9 bases; unmatched junction bases: 15. The CDR3 is 16 amino acids. Per germline, CDR1 SEHNR and CDR2 FQNEAQ (reference sequence).

The chain joins TRBV7-2 to TRBJ1-6; 8 bases fit TRBD1. V shed 5 bases, J shed 9 bases, and the junction held 6 bases outside the gene matches. In germline, CDR1 is SGHTA, CDR2 FQGNSA. This CDR3 spans 14 amino acids. As DNA, the CDR3 is TGTGCCAGCAGCCGTGACAGGGGTACTTCACCCCTCCACTTT. This codes for CASSRDRGTSPLHF.

The count of this clone is one. The CDR3 is CASSLMGTSGTDTQYF. CDR3 nucleotides: TGTGCCAGCAGCCTTATGGGGACTAGCGGCACAGATACGCAGTATTTT. This chain connects TRBV11-3 to TRBJ2-3; 10 bases are a match to TRBD2. The CDR3 extends over 16 amino acids. V shed 5 bases and J 1 base; nucleotides not matched to a gene: 6. Germline CDR1 is SGHNT and CDR2 is YENEEA.

There are a few counts of this clone. This chain joins TRBV3-1 (or the pseudogene TRBV3-2) and TRBJ2-2; possible D gene TRBD1, 5 bases. This CDR3 has 15 amino acids. Trimming took 0 bases from V and 7 from J, leaving 12 bases between them. The germline CDR1 and CDR2 sequences are LGHDT and YNNKEL (reference sequence). CDR3 protein: CASSQDWTRNGELFF. CDR3 DNA: TGTGCCAGCAGCCAAGATTGGACAAGGAACGGGGAGCTGTTTTTT.

The chain uses TRBV4-2 and TRBJ1-4, with D unclear. Between the trimmed V and J ends, which lost 0 bases and 7 bases, there was a span of 6 bases. The CDR3 is made up of 13 amino acids. Germline assignment: CDR1 LGHNA and CDR2 YNFKEQ. The CDR3 DNA follows: TGTGCCAGCAGCCAAGACCGGGGTGAAAAACTGTTTTTT. This codes for CASSQDRGEKLFF.

The chain combines TRBV28 with TRBJ1-4; D might be TRBD1 (5 bases). Trimming took off 4 bases at V and 6 bases at J, with 15 bases between the two ends. This CDR3 has 15 residues. CDR1 is MDHEN, CDR2 SYDVKM, per germline. The CDR3 sequence: CASSSRGSPHEKLFF. DNA of the CDR3: TGTGCCAGCAGTTCGCGGGGGAGCCCTCATGAAAAACTGTTTTTT.

This sequence joins TRBV11-2 and TRBJ2-3, with D possibly matching TRBD1 (6 bases). CDR3 length: 16 amino acids. CDR1 is SGHAT and CDR2 is FQNNGV in the germline V gene. V lost 1 base and J 0 bases, leaving 11 bases between the germline ends. The CDR3 nucleotides are TGTGCCAGCAGCTTAGTCGAGGGACATAGCACAGATACGCAGTATTTT. The encoded protein is CASSLVEGHSTDTQYF.

This clone was recorded only once. The J gene is TRBJ1-5, the V gene TRBV5-4, with 8 bases matching TRBD1. V gave up 4 bases and J gave up 7 bases; unmatched junction bases: 7. The CDR3 consists of 14 residues. Germline CDR1 is SGHNT and CDR2 is YYREEE (reference sequence). The CDR3 reads CASSKQGAGQPQHF. As DNA, the CDR3 is TGTGCCAGCAGCAAGCAGGGGGCTGGCCAGCCCCAGCATTTT.

The chain couples TRBV25-1 to TRBJ1-1; D is uncertain. This CDR3 region has 15 residues. The ends were cut back, 1 base at V and 4 bases at J, with 13 bases in the middle. Germline V gives CDR1 MGHDK, CDR2 SYGVNS. The CDR3 reads CASSEFRPSGTEAFF. The CDR3 coding sequence is TGTGCCAGCAGTGAATTCCGGCCCTCGGGCACTGAAGCTTTCTTT.

The chain combines TRBV28 with TRBJ1-4; maybe TRBD1 (5 bases). Germline assignment: CDR1 MDHEN and CDR2 SYDVKM. With 1 base removed from V and 8 bases from J, the gap between germline ends came to 14 bases. This CDR3 has 15 residues. This CDR3 reads CASSLSVREGEKLFF. As DNA, the CDR3 is TGTGCCAGCAGTTTATCTGTCAGGGAGGGGGAAAAACTGTTTTTT.

This clone was recorded once. The chain joins TRBV5-6 to TRBJ1-2; tentatively, D is TRBD1 (6 bases). V was trimmed by 0 bases and J by 4 bases, leaving 16 bases between them. In germline, CDR1 is SGHDT, CDR2 YYEEEE. The CDR3 contains 16 residues. CDR3 sequence (DNA): TGTGCCAGCAGCTTGGCGGGGAGACAGGCGAGCTATGGCTACACCTTC. Translation: CASSLAGRQASYGYTF.

V is TRBV11-3 and J is TRBJ2-5, with TRBD2 identical over 8 bases. The CDR3 is made up of 18 amino acids. With 4 bases clipped from V and 0 bases from J, the junction kept 13 bases outside the gene matches. The V gene's germline CDR1 is SGHNT and CDR2 YENEEA. The CDR3 DNA reads as TGTGCCAGCAGCTGGGGGGCCACTTATAGCGGGGACCAAGAGACCCAGTACTTC. Its translation: CASSWGATYSGDQETQYF.

The rearrangement uses TRBV12-3 or TRBV12-4 and TRBJ1-2; D ambiguous. The germline V and J ends were trimmed by 1 base and 8 bases, with 11 bases remaining between them. This CDR3 is built from 13 residues. The CDR3 DNA is TGTGCCAGCAGTTTAGGCGGACCGGGAGGCTACACCTTC. This translates into CASSLGGPGGYTF.

The J gene is TRBJ1-1, the V gene TRBV6-5; 7 positions agree with TRBD1. Germline-derived CDR1 and CDR2 are MNHEY and SVGAGI. V was pared by 3 bases and J by 9 bases, with 13 bases of the junction left unmatched. This CDR3 comprises 15 residues. In DNA, the CDR3 is TGTGCCAGCAGTTATTCCGACAGGGTACCACTGAAAGCTTTCTTT. Translated, it gives CASSYSDRVPLKAFF.

The chain links TRBV9 to TRBJ2-4; 8 bases align to TRBD1. J gave up 5 bases and V 0 bases, and 13 bases lay outside the gene matches. This CDR3 comprises 18 residues. The germline V gene encodes CDR1 SGDLS and CDR2 YYNGEE. CDR3 amino acids: CASSVATGGFPGENIQYF. The CDR3 nucleotides are TGTGCCAGCAGCGTAGCTACAGGGGGATTCCCAGGGGAAAACATTCAGTACTTC.

The chain links TRBV27 to TRBJ1-5; D is uncertain. Germline lookup yields CDR1 MNHEY and CDR2 SMNVEV (reference sequence). The CDR3 length is 14 residues. Trimming pared 9 bases from V and 0 bases from J, leaving 12 bases between. DNA for the CDR3: TGTGCCAGTAACCCGTCACTTAGCAATCAGCCCCAGCATTTT. It encodes CASNPSLSNQPQHF.

Only a few counts were recorded for this clone. The rearrangement uses TRBV28 and TRBJ2-5; the D gene is possibly TRBD2 (6 bases). CDR1 is MDHEN and CDR2 is SYDVKM in the germline V gene. The CDR3 has 14 amino acids. Trimming left V 6 bases short and J 2 bases short, with 13 bases between. This CDR3 is CASRAGGTQETQYF. The CDR3 nucleotides are TGTGCCAGCAGGGCGGGCGGGACTCAAGAGACCCAGTACTTC.

This chain uses TRBV7-8 with TRBJ1-1; 10 positions match TRBD1. Germline CDR1 is SGHVS and CDR2 is FQNEAQ. J was trimmed by 0 bases and V by 1 base; bases with no gene match: 8. The CDR3 runs 18 residues. CDR3 residues: CASSLVVGGQGMNTEAFF. CDR3 bases: TGTGCCAGCAGCTTAGTAGTAGGGGGACAGGGGATGAACACTGAAGCTTTCTTT.

This sequence joins TRBV5-1 and TRBJ2-2; 11 nucleotides match TRBD2. V gave up 4 bases and J gave up 6 bases; unmatched junction bases: 14. The CDR3 has 18 residues. The germline V gene encodes CDR1 SGHRS and CDR2 YFSETQ. The CDR3 nucleotides read TGCGCCAGCAGCCCCCAGCCTTCTAGCGGGAGGTTGGCCGGGGAGCTGTTTTTT. Translation: CASSPQPSSGRLAGELFF.

The chain couples TRBV12-3 or TRBV12-4 to TRBJ2-7; TRBD1 matches 7 bases. V shed 4 bases and J 3 bases; nucleotides not matched to a gene: 3. The CDR3 totals 13 residues. CDR3: CASSYGTVYEQYF. In DNA form, the CDR3 reads TGTGCCAGCAGTTACGGGACAGTCTACGAGCAGTACTTC.

This chain links TRBV9 with TRBJ1-2; 7 bases agree with TRBD1. The CDR3 loop spans 14 amino acids. V dropped 5 bases and J dropped 2; count of bases not matched to a gene: 6. The germline CDR1 and CDR2 sequences are SGDLS and YYNGEE. CDR3 amino acids: CASSFQGENYGYTF. The CDR3 bases are TGTGCCAGCAGTTTCCAGGGGGAGAACTATGGCTACACCTTC.

The genes are TRBV7-8 and TRBJ2-5; TRBD2 is a possible D gene (5 bases). This CDR3 has 13 residues. The germline gives CDR1 SGHVS, CDR2 FQNEAQ. V lost 0 bases, J lost 5 bases, and 7 bases lay in between. The CDR3 DNA follows: TGTGCCAGCAGCTTAGCGGGAGTGGAGACCCAGTACTTC. It encodes CASSLAGVETQYF. The whole variable domain, remainder taken from reference TRBV7-8 and TRBJ2-5, is GAGVSQSPRYKVAKRGQDVALRCDPISGHVSLFWYQQALGQGPEFLTYFQNEAQLDKSGLPSDRFFAERPEGSVSTLKIQRTQQEDSAVYLCASSLAGVETQYFGPGTRLLVL.

The genes are TRBV5-1 and TRBJ1-6; D perhaps matches TRBD1 (5 bases). Germline V gene lookup returns CDR1 SGHRS and CDR2 YFSETQ. V was pared by 3 bases and J by 9 bases, with 13 bases between. This CDR3 is 14 amino acids long. CDR3: CASSSTREGSPLHF. The CDR3 coding sequence is TGCGCCAGCAGCTCGACCAGGGAAGGTTCACCCCTCCACTTT.

The rearrangement joins TRBV2 to TRBJ2-3, with D possibly TRBD1 on 6 matching bases. V lost 6 bases and J 4 bases, leaving 17 bases between the germline ends. Germline values: CDR1 SNHLY, CDR2 FYNNEI. The CDR3 is 15 amino acids. The CDR3 reads CASSQGGVPADTQYF. The CDR3 DNA follows: TGTGCCAGCAGCCAAGGGGGTGTACCTGCAGATACGCAGTATTTT.

The rearrangement joins TRBV9 to TRBJ2-1; 9 bases align to TRBD2. The trim removed 5 bases at V and 4 bases at J, leaving 4 bases unmatched. Germline V CDR1 and CDR2: SGDLS, YYNGEE. This CDR3 is built from 14 residues. The CDR3 nucleotides are TGTGCCAGCAGTAAGCGGGGGGATTACAATGAGCAGTTCTTC. Residues: CASSKRGDYNEQFF.

This clone was seen once. The chain employs TRBV27 and TRBJ2-1; 10 bases agree with TRBD2. There are 16 residues in the CDR3. Germline CDR1 is MNHEY and CDR2 is SMNVEV (reference sequence). The junction had 7 bases not matched to a gene; V was cut back by 5 bases and J by 3 bases. This CDR3 reads CASSRSLAGSYNEQFF. The CDR3 nucleotides read TGTGCCAGCAGTCGATCACTAGCGGGGAGCTACAATGAGCAGTTCTTC.